This T cell receptor (beta chain) was retrieved from a study of OX40 agonist ivuxolimab in advanced cancers. Autoimmune disease history or systemic immunosuppression was exclusionary. Study results and caveats: At 0.1 to 3.0 mg/kg and by week 6, clonal expansion occurred in CD4+ and CD8+ blood T cells. The specificity for antigen of the expanded peripheral T cells was not determined.

The length of the CDR3 is 13 residues. Germline V gene data show CDR1 as SGHRS and CDR2 as YFSETQ. The V end was cut by 0 bases, the J end by 7 bases, with 8 bases between. Data came from immunoSEQ multiplex PCR; TCRdb stores just in-frame clones and leaves some out. Of 8,000 to 10,000 clones in the sample, more than 70% are singletons; the top ten hold 9.5% to 15%. A word on this clone: Its antigen is unidentified.

The material was CD4+ or CD8+ T cells sorted from blood, obtained in a trial of the OX40 agonist ivuxolimab. The genes are TRBV5-1 and TRBJ2-1; D remains ambiguous. This clonotype originated in an adult with an advanced solid tumor such as melanoma, head and neck, liver or kidney cancer. CDR3 DNA sequence: TGCGCCAGCAGCTTGGTCCTCCTTAATGAGCAGTTCTTC. It encodes CASSLVLLNEQFF.